The next 27 T cell receptor beta chains were all read from a single sample in a study of a mutant IDH1 vaccine in newly diagnosed glioma. Sequenced by immunoSEQ multiplex PCR; TCRdb stores in-frame clones only, minus some. Counted here are about 48,000 clones, around 85% occurring once; the ten biggest clones make up about 7%. These TCRs' antigens remain unknown. Time point denoted: week 35, safety follow-up. Each vaccine dose was 300 ug of mutant IDH1 20-mer peptide, with topical imiquimod. Specimen: PBMCs, collected from a glioma patient whose treatment included an IDH1 peptide vaccine. The receptor set was obtained from a man aged 40-55 years with glioma.

The V call is TRBV5-4, the J call TRBJ2-2; D gene ambiguous. The CDR3 consists of 13 residues. Trimming left V 5 bases short and J 1 base short, with 6 bases between. Germline CDR1 SGHNT, CDR2 YYREEE (reference sequence). Written as DNA, the CDR3 is TGTGCCAGCAGGATGGGGAACACCGGGGAGCTGTTTTTT. It specifies CASRMGNTGELFF.

The genes are TRBV6-6 and TRBJ1-1; D is unresolved. Trimming cost V 5 bases and J 4 bases, with 8 bases left between them. The germline gives CDR1 MNHNY, CDR2 SVGAGI (reference sequence). The CDR3 has 12 residues. The DNA for the CDR3 is TGTGCCAGCAGTCTGCAAAGCACTGAAGCTTTCTTT. It is translated as CASSLQSTEAFF.

This clone was seen just once. The chain couples TRBV5-4 to TRBJ2-5, with 7 positions matching TRBD1. This CDR3 is built from 15 residues. Germline trimming cut 4 bases from V and 3 bases from J; bases unmatched to any gene: 9. The germline CDR1 and CDR2 sequences are SGHNT and YYREEE (reference sequence). The CDR3: CASSNWDRAEETQYF. The CDR3 DNA is TGTGCCAGCAGCAACTGGGACAGAGCCGAAGAGACCCAGTACTTC.

The chain links TRBV7-9 to TRBJ2-5; perhaps TRBD1 as D (5 bases). V was trimmed by 5 bases and J by 5 bases, leaving 18 bases between them. Germline CDR1 SEHNR, CDR2 FQNEAQ (reference sequence). This CDR3 contains 15 residues. The CDR3 nucleotides read TGTGCCAGCAGCCCCCAAGGGGCAGGGCTTGAGACCCAGTACTTC. It translates to CASSPQGAGLETQYF.

The V and J genes are TRBV29-1 and TRBJ2-7; TRBD1 matches at 9 bases. Per the germline V gene, CDR1 is SQVTM and CDR2 is ANQGSEA. The CDR3 length is 12 residues. J gave up 3 bases and V 6 bases, and 3 bases lay outside the gene matches. The CDR3 region has the DNA TGCAGCGTCCGGGACAGGGTCTACGAGCAGTACTTC. Protein sequence: CSVRDRVYEQYF.

The CDR3 DNA sequence: TGTGCCAGCACTCTACACGAGGGGCCGGGTGAAAAACTGTTTTTT. It specifies CASTLHEGPGEKLFF. J is TRBJ1-4 and V is TRBV2, with a tentative D call TRBD1 (5 bases). The V end was cut by 7 bases, the J end by 7 bases, with 19 bases between. CDR3 length equals 15 residues. The germline V gene has CDR1 SNHLY and CDR2 FYNNEI.

The V gene is TRBV7-2, the J gene TRBJ2-1; 8 nucleotides align to TRBD2. Germline CDR1 and CDR2: SGHTA and FQGNSA. J was trimmed by 3 bases and V by 5 bases; bases with no gene match: 6. The CDR3 extends over 15 amino acids. The CDR3 nucleotides are TGTGCCAGCAGCAAAACTAGCGGAAACTACAATGAGCAGTTCTTC. Residues: CASSKTSGNYNEQFF.

The chain employs TRBV9 and TRBJ2-7, with 7 nucleotides matching TRBD1. V gave up 0 bases and J gave up 6 bases; unmatched junction bases: 6. Germline V CDR1 and CDR2: SGDLS, YYNGEE. This CDR3 contains 14 residues. CDR3: CASSVGTGPSEQYF. DNA of the CDR3: TGTGCCAGCAGCGTAGGGACAGGTCCTAGCGAGCAGTACTTC.

This chain joins TRBV9 and TRBJ1-5; no clear D gene. CDR3 length: 15 residues. Germline V CDR1 and CDR2: SGDLS, YYNGEE. Trimming stripped 0 bases from V and 0 bases from J, with 7 bases between. The CDR3 DNA is TGTGCCAGCAGCGTAGGGGAGGGTAGCAATCAGCCCCAGCATTTT. Translated, it gives CASSVGEGSNQPQHF.

The chain uses TRBV5-1 and TRBJ2-7; D possibly matches TRBD1 or TRBD2 (5 bases each). Germline V gene data show CDR1 as SGHRS and CDR2 as YFSETQ. V gave up 0 bases and J gave up 5 bases, with 15 bases separating them. This CDR3 region has 15 residues. Here the CDR3 DNA reads TGCGCCAGCAGCTTGGTTCGGGGCCTACAAGACGAGCAGTACTTC. Residues: CASSLVRGLQDEQYF.

V usage is TRBV6-5 and J usage is TRBJ1-3; D not resolved. The V gene's germline CDR1 is MNHEY and CDR2 SVGAGI. V lost 7 bases to trimming and J lost 1 base, with 11 bases between them. The CDR3 runs 14 residues. CDR3 sequence reads: CASTKLPSGNTIYF. The CDR3 DNA is TGTGCCAGCACCAAACTGCCATCTGGAAACACCATATATTTT.

The genes are TRBV11-2 and TRBJ1-2; maybe TRBD1 (5 bases). V was trimmed by 2 bases and J by 8 bases, leaving 12 bases between them. Germline V gene data show CDR1 as SGHAT and CDR2 as FQNNGV. The CDR3 is made up of 13 amino acids. The CDR3 reads CASSLLGVDGYTF. CDR3 sequence (DNA): TGTGCCAGCAGCTTACTGGGGGTTGACGGCTACACCTTC. Variable domain in full (rest from reference TRBV11-2 and TRBJ1-2): EAGVAQSPRYKIIEKRQSVAFWCNPISGHATLYWYQQILGQGPKLLIQFQNNGVVDDSQLPKDRFSAERLKGVDSTLKIQPAKLEDSAVYLCASSLLGVDGYTFGSGTRLTVV.

J is TRBJ2-7 and V is TRBV5-5; D may be TRBD1 (6 bases). The CDR3 contains 14 residues. Deletions cut 2 bases from V and 2 bases from J, with 11 bases between. Germline V gene lookup returns CDR1 SGHKS and CDR2 YYEKEE (reference sequence). CDR3 in amino acids: CASSFLTGTYEQYF. The CDR3, as DNA: TGTGCCAGCAGCTTCCTGACAGGTACCTACGAGCAGTACTTC.

This clone was counted between two and nine times. CDR3: CASSFNAATRYNSPLHF. The CDR3 DNA follows: TGTGCCAGCAGCTTTAACGCAGCCACCCGCTATAATTCACCCCTCCACTTT. The rearrangement uses TRBV7-6 and TRBJ1-6; D is ambiguous. CDR1 and CDR2 from the germline V gene are SGHVS and FNYEAQ. CDR3 size: 17 residues. The V gene lost 3 bases and the J gene lost 3 bases, with 15 bases spanning the gap.

V usage is TRBV6-6 and J usage is TRBJ1-2; D call uncertain. The V and J ends lost 3 bases and 7 bases respectively, with 12 bases between them. This CDR3 comprises 13 residues. Germline values: CDR1 MNHNY, CDR2 SVGAGI (reference sequence). CDR3 loop: CASSYPGSGGYTF. The CDR3 nucleotides read TGTGCCAGCAGTTATCCAGGATCCGGTGGCTACACCTTC.

The CDR3 protein is CAISVAGTGPYEQYF. The CDR3 nucleotides read TGTGCCATCAGTGTGGCCGGGACAGGCCCCTACGAGCAGTACTTC. This chain uses TRBV10-3 with TRBJ2-7; 8 bases line up with TRBD1. Germline CDR1 and CDR2: ENHRY and SYGVKD. J lost 2 bases, V lost 4 bases, and 7 bases had no gene match. The CDR3 totals 15 residues.

The V call is TRBV5-1, the J call TRBJ2-1; a possible D gene is TRBD1 (5 bases). CDR3 size: 17 residues. CDR1 and CDR2 (germline): SGHRS, YFSETQ. Trimming pared 3 bases from V and 8 bases from J, leaving 24 bases between. The CDR3 loop is CASSSNPGDSPLDEQFF. Here the CDR3 DNA reads TGCGCCAGCAGCTCAAACCCCGGAGACAGCCCTTTGGATGAGCAGTTCTTC.

This clone was counted once. The chain combines TRBV5-4 with TRBJ1-1; 10 bases match TRBD1. The CDR3 is made up of 16 amino acids. After removal of 3 bases from V and 2 bases from J, the junction contained 7 bases not matched to a gene. Germline V gene lookup returns CDR1 SGHNT and CDR2 YYREEE (reference sequence). The CDR3 reads CASSSGQGRKNTEAFF. In DNA, the CDR3 is TGTGCCAGCAGCTCGGGACAGGGGCGGAAAAACACTGAAGCTTTCTTT.

The V call is TRBV9, the J call TRBJ1-5; no clear D. V was cut by 0 bases and J by 3 bases, with 4 bases left in between. This CDR3 spans 13 amino acids. Germline lookup yields CDR1 SGDLS and CDR2 YYNGEE. CDR3 nucleotide sequence: TGTGCCAGCAGCGTAGCCCTCAATCAGCCCCAGCATTTT. Its protein product is CASSVALNQPQHF.

In its sample, this clone is medium-sized. The V call is TRBV20-1, the J call TRBJ2-3; tentative D call: TRBD1 (5 bases). There are 10 residues in the CDR3. Germline loops: CDR1 DFQATT, CDR2 SNEGSKA (reference sequence). V shed 3 bases and J shed 10 bases, with 8 bases lying between them. CDR3 protein: CSASRRAQYF. DNA of the CDR3: TGCAGTGCTAGTCGCAGGGCGCAGTATTTT.

The genes are TRBV5-8 and TRBJ1-2; D perhaps matches TRBD1 (6 bases). Trimming took off 1 base at V and 6 bases at J, with 13 bases between the two ends. CDR1 SGHTS and CDR2 YDEGEE come from the germline V gene. The CDR3 is made up of 14 amino acids. CDR3 amino acids: CASSLYGGLDGYTF. CDR3 bases: TGTGCCAGCAGCTTGTATGGGGGCCTGGATGGCTACACCTTC. The full variable domain, its missing parts supplied by reference TRBV5-8 and TRBJ1-2, is EAGVTQSPTHLIKTRGQQATLRCSPISGHTSVYWYQQALGLGLQFLLWYDEGEERNRGNFPPRFSGRQFPNYSSELNVNALELEDSALYLCASSLYGGLDGYTFGSGTRLTVV.

The rearrangement links TRBV4-1 to TRBJ2-7, with 12 positions matching TRBD1. The CDR3 is 15 amino acids. Germline CDR1 MGHRA, CDR2 YSYEKL. The ends lost 5 bases at V and 6 bases at J; junction bases unmatched: 8. CDR3 in DNA: TGCGCCAGCAGCTTTTCCCCGGGACAGGGGGCCGAGCAGTACTTC. This encodes CASSFSPGQGAEQYF.

V and J are TRBV10-3 and TRBJ1-2, with D possibly TRBD1 on 6 matching bases. The CDR3 sequence is 13 residues long. Germline V lookup: CDR1 ENHRY, CDR2 SYGVKD. V was shortened by 1 base and J by 5 bases, with 8 bases between the two germline ends. CDR3 in DNA: TGTGCCATCAGTGAGTTAGGGGGTTATGGCTACACCTTC. Its protein product is CAISELGGYGYTF.

This chain uses TRBV2 with TRBJ2-1; no clear D. V was trimmed by 3 bases and J by 9 bases, leaving 12 bases between them. In germline, CDR1 is SNHLY, CDR2 FYNNEI. This CDR3 has 13 amino acids. CDR3 in DNA: TGTGCCAGCAGTGACGCAAGCTGGACTGAGCAGTTCTTC. The encoded protein is CASSDASWTEQFF.

The chain uses TRBV19 and TRBJ1-5, with D possibly being TRBD1 (5 bases). Deletions cut 5 bases from V and 5 bases from J, with 10 bases between. Germline V gene lookup returns CDR1 LNHDA and CDR2 SQIVND (reference sequence). The CDR3 runs 13 residues. The CDR3 protein is CASSVGRDQPQHF. DNA for the CDR3: TGTGCCAGTAGTGTGGGACGGGATCAGCCCCAGCATTTT.

The chain combines TRBV4-1 with TRBJ2-4; TRBD2 agrees at 15 bases. The J segment lost 2 bases and the V segment lost 6 bases, leaving 11 bases of the junction unmatched. This CDR3 contains 19 residues. CDR1 and CDR2 from the germline V gene are MGHRA and YSYEKL. CDR3 residues: CASRGRTSGGVMPKNIQYF. CDR3 sequence (DNA): TGCGCCAGCAGGGGACGGACTAGCGGGGGGGTTATGCCCAAAAACATTCAGTACTTC.

This clone turned up a few times. This sequence joins TRBV13 and TRBJ2-7; weak D call: TRBD1 (5 bases). CDR1 and CDR2 from the germline V gene are PRHDT and FYEKMQ (reference sequence). The CDR3 spans 15 residues. V lost 6 bases to trimming and J lost 2 bases, with 17 bases between them. This CDR3 reads CASSRTDSTPYEQYF. The CDR3 DNA reads TGTGCCAGCAGTCGCACTGACAGTACCCCCTACGAGCAGTACTTC.